This entry describes one TCR beta chain. These data originate in a study of blood T cell repertoires in COVID-19. Study as a whole: The study drew acute and convalescent COVID-19 samples from the United States, Italy and Spain. PBMCs, B-cell-depleted T cells, or T cells provided the cDNA or gDNA that made up the material.

Original processing notes: Amplified reference gene primers provided the basis for estimating nucleated cell counts. Measured with immunoSEQ multiplex PCR; TCRdb has only the in-frame clones, and not every one. From that table come the V and J calls and clone size; the DNA was used to work out D and trimming. This repertoire shows 300,000 or so clones, more than 75% found once; its top ten account for 1.5% to 2%. Germline V gene sequence: CDR1 SGHTA, CDR2 FQGNSA. CDR3 length: 16 amino acids. The V and J ends lost 3 bases and 7 bases, in that order; junction bases with no gene match: 11. The sequence came from a woman between 50 and 59 years old with acute or convalescent COVID-19. The gene calls are TRBV7-2 and TRBJ2-5, with 10 nucleotides matching TRBD1. Sequenced input: peripheral blood. CDR3 DNA sequence: TGTGCCAGCAGCTTCTTCGGGACAGGGGCGTCGGGGACCCAGTACTTC. This encodes CASSFFGTGASGTQYF.